This entry features one T cell receptor (beta chain) sequence. Its target is not known. The data were taken from a study of T cell responses to AZD1222 COVID-19 vaccine. Study results and caveats: Per reports, nearly half of all spike-specific TCRs target regions that are unmutated in variants. Along spike, vaccine-associated CD4 TCRs were found throughout, with dominance at 160-218 and 743-854. Repertoire sampling was restricted to post-peak T cell response timepoints. Seropositivity was recorded at baseline in only 6 or 7 AZD1222 recipients.

The CDR3 runs 15 residues. V lost 10 bases to trimming and J lost 3 bases, with 16 bases between them. Germline-derived CDR1 and CDR2 are MNHEY and SMNVEV (reference sequence). Assay: immunoSEQ multiplex PCR; the TCRdb copy retains only in-frame clones and omits some. The sample gives roughly 180,000 clones, 90% to 95% of which show up once; 3% to 3.5% is in the top ten. This TCR was sampled from an adult who received the AZD1222 COVID-19 vaccine. The chain joins TRBV27 to TRBJ2-6; tentatively, D is TRBD1 (5 bases). Source: peripheral blood, taken 28 days after the second AZD1222 dose. CDR3 in DNA: TGTGCCACCGCTCTGGGGCAGTTTGGGGCCAACGTCCTGACTTTC. This gives the protein CATALGQFGANVLTF.